These T cell receptor beta chains were read from a single sample in a study of T cells in Graves' hyperthyroidism and ophthalmopathy. Each CDR3 protein gets one entry after TCRdb re-called the multiplex PCR reads with MiXCR. The table has just over 550,000 distinct CDR3 sequences, more than 45% seen once. The sample consisted of peripheral blood or thyroid tissue (not recorded which). The origin of the receptors is a woman younger than 30 with Graves' hyperthyroidism. CDR3s include the opening cysteine and the closing phenylalanine or tryptophan. D genes are given only for firm matches. For some rows the clone size is stated as once, few or many, or as a class when expanded; others skip it.

size: many; D: .; J: TRBJ1-2; V: TRBV29-1; DNA: TGCAGCGTTGAACCCGACAGAGGGAGGAACTATGGCTACACCTTC; CDR3: CSVEPDRGRNYGYTF
size: .; D: .; J: TRBJ1-2; V: TRBV29-1; DNA: TGCAGCGTTGAAGGGACTAGCGGCTATGGCTACACCTTC; CDR3: CSVEGTSGYGYTF
size: .; D: .; J: TRBJ1-5; V: TRBV24-1; DNA: TGTGCCAGCAGCTCGACGAGGGGTAGCAATCAGCCCCAGCATTTT; CDR3: CASSSTRGSNQPQHF
size: .; D: .; J: TRBJ1-4; V: TRBV25-1; DNA: TGTGCCAGCGGGTCGGAGGGCAGGAAGAATGAAAAACTGTTTTTT; CDR3: CASGSEGRKNEKLFF
size: once; D: .; J: TRBJ1-5; V: TRBV24-1; DNA: TGTGCCACCAGGGAAGGTCAGCCCCAGCATTTT; CDR3: CATREGQPQHF
size: few; D: .; J: TRBJ1-6; V: TRBV7-2; DNA: TGTGCCAGCACAGGACCGCTTGGTTCACCCCTCCACTTT; CDR3: CASTGPLGSPLHF
size: .; D: .; J: TRBJ1-4; V: TRBV5-6; DNA: TGTGCCAGTAGAGTCGATCCCCTTAATGAAAAACTGTTTTTT; CDR3: CASRVDPLNEKLFF
size: many; D: .; J: TRBJ2-5; V: TRBV7-2; DNA: TGTGCCAGCAGCCCGATGGGGGGAGGCGGAGAGACCCAGTACTTC; CDR3: CASSPMGGGGETQYF
size: .; D: .; J: TRBJ2-7; V: TRBV11-2; DNA: TGTGCCAGCAGCTCAACCGGGACGGCTACCTACGAGCAGTACTTC; CDR3: CASSSTGTATYEQYF
size: many; D: .; J: TRBJ1-3; V: TRBV7-2; DNA: TGTGCCAGCAGCATCGGACGTAACTCTGGAAACACCATATATTTT; CDR3: CASSIGRNSGNTIYF
size: .; D: .; J: TRBJ1-4; V: TRBV5-1; DNA: TGCGCCAGCAGCTTGCCAGGGCGGGAAAAACTGTTTTTT; CDR3: CASSLPGREKLFF